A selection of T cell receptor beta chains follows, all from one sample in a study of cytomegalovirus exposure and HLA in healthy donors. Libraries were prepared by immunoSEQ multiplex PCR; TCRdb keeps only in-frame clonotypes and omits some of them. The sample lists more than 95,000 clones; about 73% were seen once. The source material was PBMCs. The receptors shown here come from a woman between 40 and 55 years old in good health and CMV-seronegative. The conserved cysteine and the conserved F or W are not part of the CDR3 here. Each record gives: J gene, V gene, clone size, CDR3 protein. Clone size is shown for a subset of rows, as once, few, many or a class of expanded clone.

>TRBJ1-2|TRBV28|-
ASRGQGSGYT
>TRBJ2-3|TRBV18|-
ASSPSTRGQATDTQY
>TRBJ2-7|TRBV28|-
ASTTGDRVAGEQY
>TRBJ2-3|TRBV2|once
ASSLRQGAFQTSSTDTQY
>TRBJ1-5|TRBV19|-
ASSAWAANQPQH
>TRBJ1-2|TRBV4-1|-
ASSQKGQGADYGYT
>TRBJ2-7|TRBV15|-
ATSRDSFYEQY
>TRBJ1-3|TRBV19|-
ASIPRGRMSSGNTIY
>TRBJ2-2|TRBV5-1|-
ASSLAASGNTGELF
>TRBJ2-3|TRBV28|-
ASSLDGKTDTQY
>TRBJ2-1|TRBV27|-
ASTPGPQFAGPYNEQF
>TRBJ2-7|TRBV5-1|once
ASSLGEADSYEQY
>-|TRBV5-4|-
ASSLVSTTTEQY
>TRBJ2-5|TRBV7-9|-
ASSPIGGAQETQY
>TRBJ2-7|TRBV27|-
ASSPGRLGIKYEQY
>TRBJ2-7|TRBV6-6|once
ASSYRRLAGGYEQY
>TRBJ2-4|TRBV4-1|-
ASSQDPQGAKNIQY
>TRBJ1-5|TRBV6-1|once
ATWTAYSNQPQH
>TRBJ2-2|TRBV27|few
ASSAMARGPVNTGELF
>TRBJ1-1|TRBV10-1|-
ASSESGLGGREAF
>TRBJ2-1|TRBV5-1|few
ASSLAPGLDNEQF
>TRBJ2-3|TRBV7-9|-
ASSLGPGLAGVRDTQY
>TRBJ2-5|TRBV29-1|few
SAEGGLAGGETQY
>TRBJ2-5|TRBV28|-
ASGGRETQY
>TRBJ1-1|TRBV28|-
ASSSPGAVTEAF
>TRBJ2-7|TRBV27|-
ASSSTGTGIHEQY
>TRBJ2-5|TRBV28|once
ASSRVGARETQY
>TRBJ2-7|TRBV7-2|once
ASSFSRDRAHEQY
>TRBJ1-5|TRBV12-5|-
ASDLVLGGRRGYFPSNQPQH
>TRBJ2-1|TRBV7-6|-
ASSLIIEQF
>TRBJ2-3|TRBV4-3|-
ASSQTSDSGDTQY
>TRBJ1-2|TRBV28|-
ASSFPGGNYGYT
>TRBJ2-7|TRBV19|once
ASSIAWDRGSYEQY
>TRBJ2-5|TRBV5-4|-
ASSQGHSETQY
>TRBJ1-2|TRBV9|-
ASSVATGNYGYT
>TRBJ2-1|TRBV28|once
ASSFRRRVTTGEQF
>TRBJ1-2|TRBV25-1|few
ASSESVAGLYGYT
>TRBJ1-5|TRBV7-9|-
ASSSGPGQDSNQPQH
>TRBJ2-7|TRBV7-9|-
SSSPAYEQY
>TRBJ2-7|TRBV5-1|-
ASSPRTRQGSPYEQY
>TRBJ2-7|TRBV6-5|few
ASRDFYEQY
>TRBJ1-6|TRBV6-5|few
ASRRQGADSPLH
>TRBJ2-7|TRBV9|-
ASSENPGLAGAYEQY
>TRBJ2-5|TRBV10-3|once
AISGDSGYKETQY
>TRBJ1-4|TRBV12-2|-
ASRLEGRALGEKLF